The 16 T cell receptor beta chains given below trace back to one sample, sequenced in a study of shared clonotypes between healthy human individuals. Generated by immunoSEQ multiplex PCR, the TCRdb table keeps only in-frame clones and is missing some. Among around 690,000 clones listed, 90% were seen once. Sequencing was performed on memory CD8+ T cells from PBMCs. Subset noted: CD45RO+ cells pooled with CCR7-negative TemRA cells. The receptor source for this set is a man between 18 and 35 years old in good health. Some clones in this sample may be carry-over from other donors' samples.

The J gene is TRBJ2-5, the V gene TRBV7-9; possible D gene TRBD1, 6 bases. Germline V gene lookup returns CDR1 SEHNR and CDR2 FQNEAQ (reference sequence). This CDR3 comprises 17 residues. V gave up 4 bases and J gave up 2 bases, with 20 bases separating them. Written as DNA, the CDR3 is TGTGCCAGCAGCTCGCGAGCGACAGGTTGGGCTCAAGAGACCCAGTACTTC. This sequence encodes CASSSRATGWAQETQYF.

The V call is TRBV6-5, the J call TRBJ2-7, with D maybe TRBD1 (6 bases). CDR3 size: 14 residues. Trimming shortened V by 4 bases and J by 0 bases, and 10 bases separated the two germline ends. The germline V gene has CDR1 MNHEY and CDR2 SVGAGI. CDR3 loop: CASSWGTFSYEQYF. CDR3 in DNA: TGTGCCAGCAGTTGGGGGACATTCTCCTACGAGCAGTACTTC.

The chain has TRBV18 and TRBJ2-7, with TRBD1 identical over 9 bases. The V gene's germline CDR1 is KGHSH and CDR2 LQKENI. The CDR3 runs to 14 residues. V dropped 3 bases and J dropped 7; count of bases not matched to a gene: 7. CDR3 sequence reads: CASSPDRGPLEQYF. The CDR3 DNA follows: TGTGCCAGCTCACCGGACAGGGGCCCCTTAGAGCAGTACTTC.

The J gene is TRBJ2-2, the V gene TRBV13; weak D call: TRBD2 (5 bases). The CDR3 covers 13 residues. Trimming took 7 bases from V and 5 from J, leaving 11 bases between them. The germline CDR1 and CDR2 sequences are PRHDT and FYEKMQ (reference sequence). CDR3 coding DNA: TGTGCCAGCAACCTACGCGGGACCGGGGAGCTGTTTTTT. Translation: CASNLRGTGELFF.

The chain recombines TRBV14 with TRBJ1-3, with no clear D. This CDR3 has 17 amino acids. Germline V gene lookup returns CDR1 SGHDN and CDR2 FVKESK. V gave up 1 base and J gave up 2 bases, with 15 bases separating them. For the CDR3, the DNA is TGTGCCAGCAGCCAAGGAGAGTACATAACCCCTGGAAACACCATATATTTT. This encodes CASSQGEYITPGNTIYF.

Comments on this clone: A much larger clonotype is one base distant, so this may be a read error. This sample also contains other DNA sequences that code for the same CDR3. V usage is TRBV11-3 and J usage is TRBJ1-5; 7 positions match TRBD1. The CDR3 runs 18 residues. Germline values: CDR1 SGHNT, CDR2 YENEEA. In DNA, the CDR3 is TGTGCCAGCAGCCGAACAAAAGGACAGGCCGATAGCAATCAACCCCAGCATTTT. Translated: CASSRTKGQADSNQPQHF.

The DNA for the CDR3 is TGTGCCAGCAGTGCGGGACTAGCGGACGCGAACACCGGGGAGCTGTTTTTT. Its translation: CASSAGLADANTGELFF. The J gene is TRBJ2-2, the V gene TRBV6-1; TRBD2 agrees at 11 bases. CDR3 length: 17 amino acids. CDR1 is MNHNS and CDR2 is SASEGT in the germline V gene. V lost 4 bases and J lost 0; bases outside the gene matches: 4.

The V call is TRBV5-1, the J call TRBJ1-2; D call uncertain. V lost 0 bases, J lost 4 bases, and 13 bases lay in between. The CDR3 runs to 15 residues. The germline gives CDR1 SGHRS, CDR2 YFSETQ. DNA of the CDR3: TGCGCCAGCAGCTTGGACGGATTCACTGGCTATGGCTACACCTTC. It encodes CASSLDGFTGYGYTF.

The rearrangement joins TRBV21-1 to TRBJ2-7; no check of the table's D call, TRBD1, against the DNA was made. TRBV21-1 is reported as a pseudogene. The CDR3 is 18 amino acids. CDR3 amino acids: CASSGQGYFRRASYEQYF. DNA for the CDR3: TGTGCCAGCAGCGGACAGGGGTATTTTCGGCGGGCATCCTACGAGCAGTACTTC.

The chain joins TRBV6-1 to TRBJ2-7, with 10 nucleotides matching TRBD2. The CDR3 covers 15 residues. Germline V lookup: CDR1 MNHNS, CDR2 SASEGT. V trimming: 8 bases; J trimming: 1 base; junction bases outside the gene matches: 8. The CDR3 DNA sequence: TGTGCCAGCCAAATAGGACTAGCGGATTCCTACGAGCAGTACTTC. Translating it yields CASQIGLADSYEQYF.

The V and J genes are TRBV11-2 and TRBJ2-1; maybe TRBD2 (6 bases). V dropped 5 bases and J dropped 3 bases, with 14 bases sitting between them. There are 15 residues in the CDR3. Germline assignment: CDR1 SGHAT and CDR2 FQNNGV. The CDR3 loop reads CASSQTMDYYNEQFF. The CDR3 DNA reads TGTGCCAGCAGCCAAACGATGGACTACTACAATGAGCAGTTCTTC.

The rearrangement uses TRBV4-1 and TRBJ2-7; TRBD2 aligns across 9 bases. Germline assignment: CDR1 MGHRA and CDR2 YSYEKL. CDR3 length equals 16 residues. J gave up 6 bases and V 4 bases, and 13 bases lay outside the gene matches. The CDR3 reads CASSRKWREGPGEQYF. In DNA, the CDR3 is TGCGCCAGCAGCCGGAAGTGGCGGGAGGGCCCGGGCGAGCAGTACTTC.

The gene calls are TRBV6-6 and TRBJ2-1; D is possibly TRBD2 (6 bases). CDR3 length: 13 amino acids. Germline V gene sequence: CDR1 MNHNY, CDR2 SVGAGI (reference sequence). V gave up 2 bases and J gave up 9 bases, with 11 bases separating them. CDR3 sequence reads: CASSYGGLGEQFF. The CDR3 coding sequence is TGTGCCAGCAGTTACGGAGGGCTGGGTGAGCAGTTCTTC.

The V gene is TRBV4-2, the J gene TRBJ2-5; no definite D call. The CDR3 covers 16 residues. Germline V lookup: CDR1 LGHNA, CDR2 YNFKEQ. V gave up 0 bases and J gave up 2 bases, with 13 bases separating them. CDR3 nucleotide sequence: TGTGCCAGCAGCCAAGAAGTTGGTTACCTACAAGAGACCCAGTACTTC. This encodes CASSQEVGYLQETQYF.

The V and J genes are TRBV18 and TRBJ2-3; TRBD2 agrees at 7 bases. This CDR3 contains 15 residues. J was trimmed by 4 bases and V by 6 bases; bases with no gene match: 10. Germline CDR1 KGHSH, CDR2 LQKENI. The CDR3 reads CASSPTAGAADTQYF. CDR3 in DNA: TGTGCCAGCTCTCCTACCGCGGGAGCTGCAGATACGCAGTATTTT.

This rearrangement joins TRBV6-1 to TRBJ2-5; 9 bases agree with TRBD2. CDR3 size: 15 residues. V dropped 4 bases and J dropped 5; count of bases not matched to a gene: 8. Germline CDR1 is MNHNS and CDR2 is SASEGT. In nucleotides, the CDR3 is TGTGCCAGCAGTGTAGCCGCGGGGGGGAGCGAGACCCAGTACTTC. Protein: CASSVAAGGSETQYF.